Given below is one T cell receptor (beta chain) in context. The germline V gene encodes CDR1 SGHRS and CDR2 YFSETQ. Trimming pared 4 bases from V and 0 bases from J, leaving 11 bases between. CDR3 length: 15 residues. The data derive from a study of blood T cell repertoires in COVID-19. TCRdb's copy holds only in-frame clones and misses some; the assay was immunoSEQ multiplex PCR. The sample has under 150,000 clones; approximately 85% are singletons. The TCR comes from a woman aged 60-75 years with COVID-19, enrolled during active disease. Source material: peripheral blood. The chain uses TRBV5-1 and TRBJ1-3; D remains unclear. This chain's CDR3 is CASSQTSNSGNTIYF. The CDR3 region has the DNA TGCGCCAGCAGCCAGACAAGCAACTCTGGAAACACCATATATTTT.